This is a list of T cell receptor beta chains from one sample in a study of T cells in Graves' hyperthyroidism and ophthalmopathy. Using its own MiXCR run on the multiplex PCR reads, TCRdb lists one record per CDR3 protein. The sample records about 59,000 distinct CDR3 sequences, approximately 50% being singletons. Source material: blood. The source is a woman aged 55-70 years with Graves' ophthalmopathy. CDR3s include the opening cysteine and the closing phenylalanine or tryptophan. The D gene is left open where the match is weak. Not every row has a clone size; where given, it reads once, few, many or a size class.

d_call	v_call	j_call	clone_size	cdr3_aa	cdr3_nt
NA	TRBV9	TRBJ1-3	once	CASSVDRGNTIYF	TGTGCCAGCAGCGTAGATCGTGGAAACACCATATATTTT
NA	TRBV29-1	TRBJ1-1	many	CSVGGLEAFF	TGCAGCGTTGGGGGACTGGAAGCTTTCTTT
NA	TRBV5-1	TRBJ1-4	NA	CASSLTGTRDEKLFF	TGCGCCAGCAGCTTAACAGGAACTAGGGATGAAAAACTGTTTTTT
NA	TRBV7-9	TRBJ1-5	many	CASSLGGQGQPQHF	TGTGCCAGCAGCTTAGGGGGGCAGGGCCAGCCCCAGCATTTT
NA	TRBV20-1	TRBJ1-2	NA	CSAISGPPHGYTF	TGCAGCGCGATCAGCGGGCCCCCCCATGGCTACACCTTC
TRBD2	TRBV7-2	TRBJ2-7	NA	CASSFYPDGGPRRDGRWYEQYF	TGTGCCAGCAGCTTCTACCCTGACGGGGGACCAAGGCGGGACGGGAGGTGGTACGAGCAGTACTTC
NA	TRBV30	TRBJ1-2	many	CAWSPGASGGYTF	TGTGCCTGGAGTCCGGGGGCGTCCGGGGGCTACACCTTC
NA	TRBV10-3	TRBJ2-4	NA	CAIGEGEAKNIQYF	TGTGCCATCGGGGAGGGGGAAGCCAAAAACATTCAGTACTTC
TRBD2	TRBV20-1	TRBJ2-1	NA	CSARDQASGIRDEQFF	TGCAGTGCTAGAGATCAGGCTAGCGGGATAAGGGATGAGCAGTTCTTC
NA	TRBV5-1	TRBJ2-3	many	CASYTPSTDTQYF	TGCGCCAGCTATACACCTAGCACAGATACGCAGTATTTT
TRBD1	TRBV7-6	TRBJ1-2	NA	CASSPPRTGCGYTF	TGTGCCAGCAGCCCACCTCGGACAGGTTGTGGCTACACCTTC
NA	TRBV10-3	TRBJ2-2	medium-sized	CAISGTNTGELFF	TGTGCCATCAGTGGGACGAACACCGGGGAGCTGTTTTTT
TRBD1	TRBV12-3/TRBV12-4	TRBJ2-7	many	CASSRPGQGLQYF	TGTGCCAGCAGCCGCCCGGGACAGGGTTTGCAGTACTTC
TRBD2	TRBV5-1	TRBJ2-7	NA	CASTTSGTSGAYEQYF	TGCGCCAGCACCACCTCGGGGACTAGCGGAGCCTACGAGCAGTACTTC
TRBD1	TRBV6-1	TRBJ1-5	NA	CVSSLTGTGGIGDQPQHF	TGTGTCAGCAGCCTGACCGGGACAGGGGGCATAGGTGATCAGCCCCAGCATTTT
NA	TRBV6-4	TRBJ2-2	many	CATREYGGELFF	TGTGCAACCCGAGAGTATGGCGGGGAGCTGTTTTTT
TRBD2	TRBV7-2	TRBJ2-7	NA	CASSSGLAGTYEQYF	TGTGCCAGCAGTTCTGGGCTAGCGGGAACCTACGAGCAGTACTTC
TRBD1	TRBV28	TRBJ2-7	many	CASSLDRGPLGEQYF	TGTGCCAGCAGTTTAGACAGGGGCCCCCTAGGCGAGCAGTACTTC
NA	TRBV5-1	TRBJ1-4	NA	CASSFGLAVTNEKLFF	TGCGCCAGCAGTTTTGGACTAGCGGTAACTAATGAAAAACTGTTTTTT
TRBD1	TRBV20-1	TRBJ1-2	NA	CSARGGQDGYTF	TGCAGTGCTAGGGGAGGACAGGATGGCTACACCTTC
NA	TRBV7-9	TRBJ1-3	once	CASSLGGPAGSAIYF	TGTGCCAGCAGCTTAGGGGGCCCAGCTGGAAGCGCCATATATTTT
NA	TRBV10-3	TRBJ1-5	NA	CAISLSAGANQPQHF	TGTGCCATCAGTTTATCGGCAGGGGCAAATCAGCCCCAGCATTTT